This TCR beta chain originates from a study of T cell responses to AZD1222 COVID-19 vaccine. Worth noting for this clone: Its antigen is unknown.

Findings and caveats of the study: Repertoire sampling occurred only after the peak T cell response.

Using immunoSEQ multiplex PCR, the repertoire was profiled, and TCRdb retains in-frame clones only, with some absent. The sample lists more than 95,000 clones; around 92% were seen once. The source is an adult in good health. The input for sequencing was peripheral blood, taken on day 0 of AZD1222 vaccination.

The CDR3 loop is CASIQGSSGANVLTF. The CDR3 DNA reads as TGTGCCAGCATTCAGGGATCCTCTGGGGCCAACGTCCTGACTTTC. The rearrangement joins TRBV6-5 to TRBJ2-6; possible D gene TRBD1, 5 bases. Germline V gene data show CDR1 as MNHEY and CDR2 as SVGAGI. Between the trimmed V and J ends, which lost 7 bases and 0 bases, there was a span of 10 bases. This CDR3 contains 15 residues.